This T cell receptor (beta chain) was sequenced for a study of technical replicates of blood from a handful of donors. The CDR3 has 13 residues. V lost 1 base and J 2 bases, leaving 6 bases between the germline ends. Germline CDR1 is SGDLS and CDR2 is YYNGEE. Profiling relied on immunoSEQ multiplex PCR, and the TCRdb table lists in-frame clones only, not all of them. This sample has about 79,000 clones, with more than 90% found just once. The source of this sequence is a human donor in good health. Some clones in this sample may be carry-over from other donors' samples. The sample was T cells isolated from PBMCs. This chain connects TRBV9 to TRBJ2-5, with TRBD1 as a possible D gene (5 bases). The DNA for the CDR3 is TGTGCCAGCAGCGTAACAGGTCAAGAGACCCAGTACTTC. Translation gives CASSVTGQETQYF.